The 28 T cell receptor beta chains in this list originate from one sample, sequenced in a study of Ad26.COV2.S vaccination and SARS-CoV-2 variants. The data were produced by immunoSEQ multiplex PCR, yet TCRdb's version contains in-frame clones alone and is incomplete. The sample shows a few hundred thousand clones, about 80% of them seen only once. Sample treatment: approximately 18 received Ad26.COV2.S at low or high dose, single or two shots; about 5 received placebo; per-sample allocation not given. Day 63 after the first injection of vaccine or placebo was the sampling time. Source: peripheral blood, taken in a trial of Ad26.COV2.S vaccine versus placebo. The source of these receptors is a person between 18 and 59 years old who received the Ad26.COV2.S COVID-19 vaccine or a placebo.

The sample holds one count of this clone. The V and J genes are TRBV5-1 and TRBJ2-3; TRBD1 is a possible D gene (5 bases). With 4 bases removed from V and 4 bases from J, the gap between germline ends came to 10 bases. Germline loops: CDR1 SGHRS, CDR2 YFSETQ. The CDR3 is 13 amino acids. The CDR3 sequence is CASSDLRADTQYF. Here the CDR3 DNA reads TGCGCCAGCAGCGATCTCAGGGCAGATACGCAGTATTTT.

This chain joins TRBV5-6 and TRBJ2-3, with D possibly called TRBD1 or TRBD2 (5 bases each). Germline CDR1 SGHDT, CDR2 YYEEEE. The CDR3 contains 15 residues. V gave up 0 bases and J gave up 3 bases, with 11 bases separating them. CDR3 nucleotide sequence: TGTGCCAGCAGCTTGGCCCCGGGGACGACAGATACGCAGTATTTT. It translates to CASSLAPGTTDTQYF.

This chain links TRBV27 with TRBJ1-2; 12 nucleotides agree with TRBD1. From germline, CDR1 is MNHEY and CDR2 SMNVEV (reference sequence). V trimming: 5 bases; J trimming: 7 bases; junction bases outside the gene matches: 8. The length of the CDR3 is 15 residues. CDR3 sequence (DNA): TGTGCCAGCAGTCCCGGGACAGGGGGCGCGAGTGGCTACACCTTC. Its translation: CASSPGTGGASGYTF.

The rearrangement joins TRBV5-1 to TRBJ2-5, with 7 bases fitting TRBD1. V shed 0 bases and J 5 bases; nucleotides not matched to a gene: 10. The germline gives CDR1 SGHRS, CDR2 YFSETQ. This CDR3 is built from 16 residues. DNA for the CDR3: TGCGCCAGCAGCTTGGCCAGGGGGATGACCCAGGAGACCCAGTACTTC. This codes for CASSLARGMTQETQYF.

This clone is medium-sized. Other DNA sequences from this sample encode an identical CDR3 as well. The chain carries TRBV19 and TRBJ2-3; 12 bases line up with TRBD2. Germline-derived CDR1 and CDR2 are LNHDA and SQIVND (reference sequence). This CDR3 has 16 residues. The junction had 2 bases not matched to a gene; V was cut back by 1 base and J by 3 bases. The CDR3 here is CASSIGLAGGTDTQYF. CDR3 nucleotides: TGTGCCAGTAGTATAGGTCTAGCGGGGGGGACAGATACGCAGTATTTT.

The chain couples TRBV18 to TRBJ2-7; TRBD2 matches 7 bases. The CDR3 contains 16 residues. Trimming removed 3 bases from V and 1 base from J; junction bases left unmatched: 9. Germline V gives CDR1 KGHSH, CDR2 LQKENI. Written as DNA, the CDR3 is TGTGCCAGCTCACCGACCCTAGCGGTGTCATCCTACGAGCAGTACTTC. It yields the protein CASSPTLAVSSYEQYF.

The V gene is TRBV5-3, the J gene TRBJ2-3, with D uncertain. TRBV5-3 is classed as an ORF, of uncertain function. The CDR3 has 15 amino acids. Trimming pared 1 base from V and 3 bases from J, leaving 12 bases between. The CDR3 DNA reads TGTGCCAGAAGCTTGTATCGGGCGGCAACAGATACGCAGTATTTT. As protein: CARSLYRAATDTQYF.

This clone was observed a few times. The rearrangement links TRBV5-1 to TRBJ1-1; weak D call: TRBD1 (5 bases). The germline V gene has CDR1 SGHRS and CDR2 YFSETQ. The ends were cut back, 4 bases at V and 12 bases at J, with 19 bases in the middle. CDR3 length equals 13 residues. The CDR3 loop reads CASSRDGTVKPFF. In nucleotides, the CDR3 is TGCGCCAGCAGCCGGGACGGGACGGTGAAACCTTTCTTT.

The rearrangement uses TRBV6-5 and TRBJ2-7; D is undetermined. Looked up from germline, CDR1 is MNHEY and CDR2 is SVGAGI. V was pared by 8 bases and J by 3 bases, with 11 bases between. The CDR3 contains 12 residues. CDR3 in DNA: TGTGCCAGCGGCTGGACGGACTACGAGCAGTACTTC. Protein product: CASGWTDYEQYF.

The V call is TRBV12-1, the J call TRBJ2-2; the table's D gene call, TRBD1, was not cross checked with the DNA. TRBV12-1 is classified as a pseudogene. This CDR3 has 17 amino acids. This CDR3 is CASSSPRDRGNTGELFF. The CDR3 coding sequence is TGTGCCAGCAGCTCGCCCCGGGACAGGGGGAACACCGGGGAGCTGTTTTTT.

The chain uses TRBV4-2 and TRBJ2-5, with 9 bases identical to TRBD1. Germline-derived CDR1 and CDR2 are LGHNA and YNFKEQ. The trim removed 4 bases at V and 2 bases at J, leaving 2 bases unmatched. The CDR3 totals 14 residues. The DNA for the CDR3 is TGTGCCAGCAGCCTAGGGACAGGGCAAGAGACCCAGTACTTC. It codes for CASSLGTGQETQYF.

This rearrangement joins TRBV30 to TRBJ2-7; D assignment may be TRBD1 or TRBD2 (7 bases each). Trimming took 0 bases from V and 5 from J, leaving 23 bases between them. The CDR3 runs to 17 residues. Germline assignment: CDR1 GTSNPN and CDR2 SVGIG (reference sequence). The CDR3 sequence is CAWSVRRGAGGAHEQYF. The CDR3, as DNA: TGTGCCTGGAGTGTACGTCGTGGGGCAGGGGGGGCGCACGAGCAGTACTTC.

J is TRBJ2-7 and V is TRBV11-2; 8 bases align to TRBD2. Germline V gene sequence: CDR1 SGHAT, CDR2 FQNNGV. V was pared by 2 bases and J by 2 bases, with 5 bases of the junction left unmatched. There are 15 residues in the CDR3. CDR3 in DNA: TGTGCCAGCAGCTTATATCCCGGGGGGGCCTACGAGCAGTACTTC. Protein sequence: CASSLYPGGAYEQYF.

The chain joins TRBV5-5 to TRBJ1-5; TRBD1 is a possible D gene (5 bases). The germline V gene has CDR1 SGHKS and CDR2 YYEKEE (reference sequence). Trimming left V 0 bases short and J 2 bases short, with 12 bases between. The CDR3 covers 16 residues. CDR3 DNA: TGTGCCAGCAGCTTGGCCGTAGGGGACCGCAATCAGCCCCAGCATTTT. This sequence encodes CASSLAVGDRNQPQHF.

This rearrangement joins TRBV11-2 to TRBJ1-2; tentative D call: TRBD1 (5 bases). The CDR3 runs 12 residues. Germline CDR1 reads SGHAT; CDR2 reads FQNNGV. V was cut by 4 bases and J by 8 bases, with 11 bases left in between. CDR3 bases: TGTGCCAGCAGCTCTCAGGGAGCGGGCTACACCTTC. Residues: CASSSQGAGYTF.

The chain links TRBV11-1 to TRBJ2-1; TRBD2 aligns across 12 bases. The germline CDR1 and CDR2 sequences are SGHAT and FQDESV (reference sequence). V dropped 7 bases and J dropped 6; count of bases not matched to a gene: 7. The length of the CDR3 is 15 residues. CDR3 DNA: TGTGCCAGCACTTTAAGACTAGCGGGAGTCAATGAGCAGTTCTTC. This codes for CASTLRLAGVNEQFF.

On this clone itself: At the DNA level, this CDR3 is encoded by other sequences in the same sample as well. The chain uses TRBV5-1 and TRBJ2-5; 8 bases agree with TRBD2. CDR1 and CDR2 from the germline V gene are SGHRS and YFSETQ. This CDR3 contains 14 residues. V lost 2 bases and J lost 2; bases outside the gene matches: 2. The CDR3 loop reads CASSLTSGQETQYF. The CDR3 bases are TGCGCCAGCAGCTTAACTAGCGGACAAGAGACCCAGTACTTC.

V and J are TRBV7-9 and TRBJ2-1; no clear D. Trimming pared 0 bases from V and 9 bases from J, leaving 3 bases between. The CDR3 has 11 residues. Germline loops: CDR1 SEHNR, CDR2 FQNEAQ (reference sequence). The CDR3: CASSLAREQFF. CDR3 nucleotides: TGTGCCAGCAGCTTAGCGCGTGAGCAGTTCTTC.

A remark on this clone: Other DNA sequences in this specimen translate into the identical CDR3. The V and J genes are TRBV20-1 and TRBJ1-1; D unclear. CDR1 is DFQATT, CDR2 SNEGSKA, per germline (reference sequence). V was clipped by 3 bases and J by 0 bases, with 2 bases between them. The length of the CDR3 is 11 residues. The chain's CDR3 is CSASVNTEAFF. For the CDR3, the DNA is TGCAGTGCTAGCGTGAACACTGAAGCTTTCTTT.

The chain uses TRBV7-3 and TRBJ2-3; 9 bases align to TRBD1. CDR3 size: 16 residues. Germline assignment: CDR1 SGHTA and CDR2 FQGTGA. Trimming cost V 3 bases and J 2 bases; bases outside gene matches: 6. The CDR3 nucleotides are TGTGCCAGCAGCTTCCCAACAGGGGGCGACACAGATACGCAGTATTTT. Amino acids: CASSFPTGGDTDTQYF.

V is TRBV27 and J is TRBJ2-3; possibly TRBD1 for D (6 bases). Germline V CDR1 and CDR2: MNHEY, SMNVEV (reference sequence). This CDR3 spans 14 amino acids. V was shortened by 3 bases and J by 6 bases, with 13 bases between the two germline ends. CDR3 nucleotide sequence: TGTGCCAGCAGTTTTGGGGCAGGGGTGGATACGCAGTATTTT. It specifies CASSFGAGVDTQYF.

J is TRBJ1-1 and V is TRBV6-6; D possibly corresponds to TRBD1 (5 bases). CDR1 MNHNY and CDR2 SVGAGI come from the germline V gene (reference sequence). Trimming removed 6 bases from V and 11 bases from J, with 22 bases in between. This CDR3 has 14 amino acids. CDR3 loop: CASSPRGGEVLAFF. As DNA, the CDR3 is TGTGCCAGCAGCCCCCGGGGGGGTGAGGTCTTGGCTTTCTTT.

J is TRBJ2-7 and V is TRBV23-1; no firm D call. TRBV23-1 is given ORF status, its function remaining uncertain. The V end lost 7 bases, the J end lost 2 bases, and 9 bases lay between the germline ends. There are 12 residues in the CDR3. CDR3: CASIPTAYEQYF. The CDR3 nucleotides are TGCGCCAGCATCCCAACGGCCTACGAGCAGTACTTC.

The chain links TRBV5-1 to TRBJ2-5, with D perhaps matching TRBD2 (6 bases). Germline-derived CDR1 and CDR2 are SGHRS and YFSETQ. The CDR3 has 15 amino acids. V lost 2 bases, J lost 1 base, and 12 bases lay in between. This chain's CDR3 is CASSLTPGSQETQYF. The CDR3 nucleotides read TGCGCCAGCAGCTTAACCCCCGGGAGCCAAGAGACCCAGTACTTC.

The sample holds a few counts of this clone. The V and J genes are TRBV7-2 and TRBJ1-2; 7 positions match TRBD1. Germline V lookup: CDR1 SGHTA, CDR2 FQGNSA. CDR3 length: 15 residues. V gave up 5 bases and J gave up 2 bases; unmatched junction bases: 8. In nucleotides, the CDR3 is TGTGCCAGCAGCCGGACCCAGACAGGGAACTATGGCTACACCTTC. Amino acid sequence: CASSRTQTGNYGYTF.

This chain uses TRBV6-2 or TRBV6-3 with TRBJ1-2; D is uncertain. V was pared by 6 bases and J by 3 bases, with 8 bases between. CDR1 MNHEY and CDR2 SVGEGT come from the germline V gene. The CDR3 runs to 12 residues. The CDR3 DNA is TGTGCCAGCAGCCGTGACCACTATGGCTACACCTTC. This sequence encodes CASSRDHYGYTF.

This clone was seen a few times. The rearrangement joins TRBV7-6 to TRBJ2-5; 7 bases are shared with TRBD2. The CDR3 length is 16 residues. CDR1 is SGHVS, CDR2 FNYEAQ, per germline. The ends lost 1 base at V and 1 base at J; junction bases unmatched: 6. The CDR3 here is CASSLGGLVPQETQYF. The DNA of the CDR3 is TGTGCCAGCAGCTTAGGAGGACTAGTGCCCCAAGAGACCCAGTACTTC.

This chain connects TRBV11-3 to TRBJ1-2; tentative D call: TRBD1 (6 bases). Per germline, CDR1 SGHNT and CDR2 YENEEA. The CDR3 sequence is 15 residues long. The V end was cut by 0 bases, the J end by 6 bases, with 14 bases between. The DNA for the CDR3 is TGTGCCAGCAGCTTAGATGCGGGACAACCGGATGGCTACACCTTC. Translation: CASSLDAGQPDGYTF.